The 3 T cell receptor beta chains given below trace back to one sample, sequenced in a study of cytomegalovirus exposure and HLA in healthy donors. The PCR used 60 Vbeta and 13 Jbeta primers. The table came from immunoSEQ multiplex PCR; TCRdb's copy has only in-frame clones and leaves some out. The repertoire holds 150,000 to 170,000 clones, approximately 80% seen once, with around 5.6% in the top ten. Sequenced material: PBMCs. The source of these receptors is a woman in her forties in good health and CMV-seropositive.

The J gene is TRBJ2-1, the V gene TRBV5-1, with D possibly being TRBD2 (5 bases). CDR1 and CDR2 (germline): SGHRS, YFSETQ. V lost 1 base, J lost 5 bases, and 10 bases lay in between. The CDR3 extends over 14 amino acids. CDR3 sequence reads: CASSLSRANNEQFF. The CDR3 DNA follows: TGCGCCAGCAGCTTGTCGAGGGCCAACAATGAGCAGTTCTTC.

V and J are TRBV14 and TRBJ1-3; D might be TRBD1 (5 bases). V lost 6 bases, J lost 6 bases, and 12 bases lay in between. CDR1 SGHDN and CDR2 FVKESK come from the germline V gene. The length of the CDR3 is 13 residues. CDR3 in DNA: TGTGCCAGCAGAGAAACAGGCGAAAACACCATATATTTT. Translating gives CASRETGENTIYF.

The CDR3 DNA sequence: TGTGCCAGCAGCCTCGGACTAGCGGTTAACTACGAGCAGTACTTC. Translated: CASSLGLAVNYEQYF. V usage is TRBV6-6 and J usage is TRBJ2-7, with 10 bases matching TRBD2. Trimming at V came to 6 bases and at J to 3 bases, leaving 8 bases not matched to a gene. The CDR3 runs to 15 residues. Germline V gene sequence: CDR1 MNHNY, CDR2 SVGAGI (reference sequence).